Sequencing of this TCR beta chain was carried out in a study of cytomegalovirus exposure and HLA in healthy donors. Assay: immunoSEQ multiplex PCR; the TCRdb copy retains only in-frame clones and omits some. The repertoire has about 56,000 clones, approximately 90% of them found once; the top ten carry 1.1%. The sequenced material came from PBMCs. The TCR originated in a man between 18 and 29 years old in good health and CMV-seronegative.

The CDR3 protein is CASSVNGELFF. CDR3 DNA: TGTGCCAGCAGCGTTAACGGGGAGCTGTTTTTT. The chain uses TRBV2 and TRBJ2-2; D not resolved. CDR1 is SNHLY and CDR2 is FYNNEI in the germline V gene. The ends were cut back, 6 bases at V and 7 bases at J, with 6 bases in the middle. This CDR3 is 11 amino acids long.